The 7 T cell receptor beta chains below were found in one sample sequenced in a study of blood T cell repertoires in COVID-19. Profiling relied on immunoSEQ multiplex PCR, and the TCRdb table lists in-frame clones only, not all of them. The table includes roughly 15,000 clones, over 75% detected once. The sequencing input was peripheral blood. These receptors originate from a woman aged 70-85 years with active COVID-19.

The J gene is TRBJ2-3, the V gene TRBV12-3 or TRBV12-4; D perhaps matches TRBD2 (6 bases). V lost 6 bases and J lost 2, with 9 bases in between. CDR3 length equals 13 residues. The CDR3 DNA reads TGTGCCAGCAGGGTGGGACTCACAGATACGCAGTATTTT. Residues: CASRVGLTDTQYF.

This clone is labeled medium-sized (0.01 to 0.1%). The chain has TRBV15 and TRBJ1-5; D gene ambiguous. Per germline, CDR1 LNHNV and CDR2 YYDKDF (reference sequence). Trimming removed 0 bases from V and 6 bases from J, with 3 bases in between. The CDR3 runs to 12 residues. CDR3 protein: CATSRDVQPQHF. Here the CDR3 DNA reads TGTGCCACCAGCAGAGACGTTCAGCCCCAGCATTTT. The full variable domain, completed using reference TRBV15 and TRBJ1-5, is DAMVIQNPRYQVTQFGKPVTLSCSQTLNHNVMYWYQQKSSQAPKLLFHYYDKDFNNEADTPDNFQSRRPNTSFCFLDIRSPGLGDTAMYLCATSRDVQPQHFGDGTRLSIL.

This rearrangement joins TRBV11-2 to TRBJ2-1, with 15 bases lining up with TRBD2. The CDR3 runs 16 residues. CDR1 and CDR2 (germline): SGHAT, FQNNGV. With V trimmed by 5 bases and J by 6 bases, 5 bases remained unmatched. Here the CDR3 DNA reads TGTGCCAGCAGCATGGGACTAGCGGGAGGTGGCAATGAGCAGTTCTTC. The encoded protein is CASSMGLAGGGNEQFF. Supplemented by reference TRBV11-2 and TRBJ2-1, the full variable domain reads EAGVAQSPRYKIIEKRQSVAFWCNPISGHATLYWYQQILGQGPKLLIQFQNNGVVDDSQLPKDRFSAERLKGVDSTLKIQPAKLEDSAVYLCASSMGLAGGGNEQFFGPGTRLTVL.

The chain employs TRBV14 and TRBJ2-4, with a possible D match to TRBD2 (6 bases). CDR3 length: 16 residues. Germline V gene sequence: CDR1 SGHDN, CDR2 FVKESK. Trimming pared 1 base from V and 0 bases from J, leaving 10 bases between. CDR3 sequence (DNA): TGTGCCAGCAGCCAAGGGAGGGGCTTAGCCAAAAACATTCAGTACTTC. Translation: CASSQGRGLAKNIQYF.

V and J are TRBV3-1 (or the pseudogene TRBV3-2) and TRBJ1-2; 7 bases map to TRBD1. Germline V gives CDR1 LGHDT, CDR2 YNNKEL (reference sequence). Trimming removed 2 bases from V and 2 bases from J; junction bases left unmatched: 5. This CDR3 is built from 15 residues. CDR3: CASSQQTGLNYGYTF. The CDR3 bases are TGTGCCAGCAGCCAACAGACAGGGTTAAACTATGGCTACACCTTC.

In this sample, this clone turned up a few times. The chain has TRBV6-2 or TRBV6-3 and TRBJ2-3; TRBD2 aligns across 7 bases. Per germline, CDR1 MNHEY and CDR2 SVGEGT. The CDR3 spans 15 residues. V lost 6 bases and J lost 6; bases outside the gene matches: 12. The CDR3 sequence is CASSTQRGTIDTQYF. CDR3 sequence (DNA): TGTGCCAGCAGCACTCAACGGGGGACTATCGATACGCAGTATTTT.

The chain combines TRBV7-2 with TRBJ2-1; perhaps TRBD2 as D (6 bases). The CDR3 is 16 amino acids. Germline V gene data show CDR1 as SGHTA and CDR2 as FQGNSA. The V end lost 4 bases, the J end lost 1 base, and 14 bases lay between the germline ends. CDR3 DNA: TGTGCCAGCAGCTGGAGGGACTTGGGGTCCTACAATGAGCAGTTCTTC. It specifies CASSWRDLGSYNEQFF.